These 25 T cell receptor beta chains were sequenced from one sample in a study of T-cell memory formation after mild COVID-19. TCRdb independently ran MiXCR on the 5' RACE reads; one entry per CDR3 protein. The sample lists 380,000 or so distinct CDR3 sequences; 13% to 15% were seen once. Sequences were obtained from PBMCs or a T cell subset sorted from them (not recorded which). All receptors come from a man aged 18 to 29 who had mild COVID-19 (a few samples of this study predate the infection). Cell type and time point are not known.

Only a few counts were recorded for this clonotype. This chain joins TRBV3-1 and TRBJ1-4, with D unclear. Trimming took off 0 bases at V and 11 bases at J, with 10 bases between the two ends. The length of the CDR3 is 13 residues. Germline values: CDR1 LGHDT, CDR2 YNNKEL (reference sequence). The CDR3 spells CASSQDQSAKLFF. The CDR3 DNA reads TGTGCCAGCAGCCAAGACCAAAGCGCCAAACTGTTTTTT.

This clonotype was detected only a few times. One junction end disagrees with the germline gene, perhaps due to a read error. The V call is TRBV19, the J call TRBJ1-2; TRBD1 is a possible D gene (5 bases). Germline CDR1 and CDR2: LNHDA and SQIVND (reference sequence). CDR3 size: 13 residues. The CDR3 DNA sequence: TGTGCCAGTAGTGTGGGGACTACTACTACCCCACACTTC. Amino acid sequence: CASSVGTTTTPHF.

V and J are TRBV9 and TRBJ1-1, with a possible D match to TRBD1 (5 bases). From germline, CDR1 is SGDLS and CDR2 YYNGEE. This CDR3 region has 16 residues. The V end was cut by 0 bases, the J end by 1 base, with 13 bases between. The CDR3 spells CASSVAPGFTNTEAFF. The CDR3 DNA follows: TGTGCCAGCAGCGTAGCTCCAGGGTTCACGAACACTGAAGCTTTCTTT.

The V gene is TRBV20-1, the J gene TRBJ2-7, with D maybe TRBD1 (5 bases). Trimming pared 5 bases from V and 0 bases from J, leaving 11 bases between. CDR1 and CDR2 (germline): DFQATT, SNEGSKA (reference sequence). This CDR3 region has 13 residues. The chain's CDR3 is CSAPRQFSYEQYF. Here the CDR3 DNA reads TGCAGTGCTCCCCGACAGTTCTCCTACGAGCAGTACTTC.

Only a few counts were recorded for this clonotype. The chain links TRBV24-1 to TRBJ2-1; D assignment may be TRBD1 or TRBD2 (5 bases each). The CDR3 has 15 amino acids. V was trimmed by 5 bases and J by 0 bases, leaving 10 bases between them. CDR1 and CDR2 (germline): KGHDR, SFDVKD. This CDR3 is CATSGGTDSYNEQFF. Written as DNA, the CDR3 is TGTGCCACCAGTGGGGGGACCGACTCCTACAATGAGCAGTTCTTC.

V usage is TRBV6-1 and J usage is TRBJ2-7; no reliable D call. Germline V gives CDR1 MNHNS, CDR2 SASEGT. Trimming took 6 bases from V and 3 from J, leaving 6 bases between them. The CDR3 has 11 amino acids. CDR3 amino acids: CASRGNYEQYV. CDR3 coding DNA: TGTGCCAGCAGGGGGAACTACGAGCAGTACGTC.

This clonotype was observed a handful of times. The chain employs TRBV4-2 and TRBJ2-7, with 8 bases aligning to TRBD1. Looked up from germline, CDR1 is LGHNA and CDR2 is YNFKEQ. With 1 base clipped from V and 4 bases from J, the junction kept 15 bases outside the gene matches. There are 18 residues in the CDR3. DNA for the CDR3: TGTGCCAGCAGCCAAGTACAAACCGTGACAGGGGCTCTATACGAGCAGTACTTC. Protein sequence: CASSQVQTVTGALYEQYF.

This clonotype has only a few counts. CDR3 in amino acids: CASTLGGRISYNEQFF. CDR3 DNA: TGTGCCAGCACCCTGGGGGGTCGAATCTCCTACAATGAGCAGTTCTTC. This chain connects TRBV6-1 to TRBJ2-1, with a tentative D call TRBD2 (6 bases). The CDR3 is 16 amino acids. Trimming removed 7 bases at V and 0 bases at J, with 16 bases between. CDR1 is MNHNS, CDR2 SASEGT, per germline.

The V gene is TRBV7-2, the J gene TRBJ2-3, with 9 bases aligning to TRBD2. J gave up 5 bases and V 4 bases, and 10 bases lay outside the gene matches. The CDR3 extends over 16 amino acids. CDR1 and CDR2 from the germline V gene are SGHTA and FQGNSA. In nucleotides, the CDR3 is TGTGCCAGCAGCTGGGCTCCGCGGGGGGGCAGAGATACGCAGTATTTT. Encoded protein: CASSWAPRGGRDTQYF.

This clonotype was counted a few times. The chain has TRBV9 and TRBJ1-6; TRBD1 matches 10 bases. Unmatched junction bases numbered 5, after V lost 4 bases and J lost 7 bases. Germline CDR1 reads SGDLS; CDR2 reads YYNGEE. This CDR3 has 15 residues. The CDR3 region is CASSPDRGRNSPLHF. CDR3 bases: TGTGCCAGCAGCCCTGACAGGGGGCGAAATTCACCCCTCCACTTT.

A few counts support this clonotype. The V and J genes are TRBV6-5 and TRBJ2-7; TRBD2 matches at 7 bases. The germline V gene has CDR1 MNHEY and CDR2 SVGAGI. J lost 4 bases, V lost 5 bases, and 8 bases had no gene match. The CDR3 spans 14 residues. The DNA for the CDR3 is TGTGCCAGCAGTATTTCGGGGGAGGGTTACGAGCAGTACTTC. Its protein product is CASSISGEGYEQYF.

This clonotype was counted between two and nine times. The chain couples TRBV4-1 to TRBJ1-2; 11 bases fit TRBD1. This CDR3 region has 15 residues. Germline-derived CDR1 and CDR2 are MGHRA and YSYEKL. The J segment lost 4 bases and the V segment lost 4 bases, leaving 5 bases of the junction unmatched. CDR3 in DNA: TGCGCCAGCAGCCTCAGGACAGGGGGCAGCTATGGCTACACCTTC. Protein sequence: CASSLRTGGSYGYTF.

This chain links TRBV20-1 with TRBJ2-5, with 8 bases matching TRBD2. The CDR3 totals 14 residues. Germline values: CDR1 DFQATT, CDR2 SNEGSKA (reference sequence). Germline trimming cut 4 bases from V and 5 bases from J; bases unmatched to any gene: 9. The CDR3 loop is CSAINGGASETQYF. The CDR3 bases are TGCAGTGCTATCAACGGGGGGGCCTCGGAGACCCAGTACTTC.

This rearrangement joins TRBV11-2 to TRBJ2-3, with D possibly being TRBD1 or TRBD2 (5 bases each). The CDR3 has 15 residues. Trimming removed 0 bases from V and 5 bases from J, with 12 bases in between. Germline CDR1 SGHAT, CDR2 FQNNGV. The CDR3 region has the DNA TGTGCCAGCAGCTTAGAATGGGGGTGGAGAGATACGCAGTATTTT. Translating gives CASSLEWGWRDTQYF.

The sample holds a few counts of this clonotype. V usage is TRBV12-3 or TRBV12-4 and J usage is TRBJ2-6, with D tentatively TRBD2 (5 bases). The CDR3 covers 17 residues. The germline V and J ends were trimmed by 7 bases and 1 base, with 17 bases remaining between them. Written as DNA, the CDR3 is TGTGCCAGCAAACCCTACGGGGTCGTTTCTGGGGCCAACGTCCTGACTTTC. Its translation is CASKPYGVVSGANVLTF.

The chain is built from TRBV19 and TRBJ1-5, with D uncertain. Between the trimmed V and J ends, which lost 7 bases and 1 base, there was a span of 17 bases. The length of the CDR3 is 16 residues. CDR1 and CDR2 from the germline V gene are LNHDA and SQIVND (reference sequence). The CDR3 DNA follows: TGTGCCAGTAAGTCTGGTACCGGGGAAAGCAATCAGCCCCAGCATTTT. Amino acids: CASKSGTGESNQPQHF.

This clonotype occurred a few times. The chain has TRBV20-1 and TRBJ2-7; TRBD2 is a possible D gene (5 bases). The CDR3 is made up of 12 amino acids. Per germline, CDR1 DFQATT and CDR2 SNEGSKA (reference sequence). Trimming stripped 1 base from V and 6 bases from J, with 10 bases between. The CDR3 loop is CSARGPGTEQYF. The CDR3 DNA reads as TGCAGTGCTAGAGGTCCGGGAACCGAGCAGTACTTC.

Only a few counts were recorded for this clonotype. One end of the junction does not line up with germline, which may come from a read error. The chain is built from TRBV7-7 and TRBJ2-1; D is perhaps TRBD1 or TRBD2 (5 bases each). The CDR3 length is 13 residues. Germline CDR1 reads SSHAT; CDR2 reads FNYEAQ (reference sequence). The CDR3 nucleotides are TGTGCTAGCAGTCGGGACGCAAACAATGAGCAGTTCTTC. It encodes CASSRDANNEQFF.

CDR3 sequence reads: CASSQGTPGGYTF. The CDR3, as DNA: TGCGCCAGCAGCCAAGGAACCCCGGGCGGCTACACCTTC. The rearrangement uses TRBV4-3 and TRBJ1-2; D remains ambiguous. V was pared by 1 base and J by 8 bases, with 11 bases between. Germline assignment: CDR1 LGHNA and CDR2 YSLEER. CDR3 length: 13 residues.

This clonotype appeared many times. The DNA for the CDR3 is TGTGCCAGCAGTCCGACGGGGTTTGGGTCCTACAATGAGCAGTTCTTC. Its protein is CASSPTGFGSYNEQFF. V usage is TRBV12-3 or TRBV12-4 and J usage is TRBJ2-1, with D maybe TRBD2 (5 bases). V was shortened by 5 bases and J by 1 base, with 15 bases between the two germline ends. CDR3 length: 16 residues.

This clonotype was seen a handful of times. The V and J genes are TRBV5-1 and TRBJ2-7, with TRBD1 matching over 8 bases. The V segment lost 1 base and the J segment 4 bases; nucleotides outside the gene matches: 19. Looked up from germline, CDR1 is SGHRS and CDR2 is YFSETQ. CDR3 length equals 19 residues. Written as DNA, the CDR3 is TGCGCCAGCAGCTTGCAATCACGGACAGGGTTGGATCGAAGGTACGAGCAGTACTTC. It translates to CASSLQSRTGLDRRYEQYF.

This clonotype has a handful of counts. The chain links TRBV24-1 to TRBJ2-5; the D gene is possibly TRBD2 (7 bases). Germline CDR1 is KGHDR and CDR2 is SFDVKD. Trimming cost V 9 bases and J 4 bases, with 17 bases left between them. This CDR3 has 14 residues. CDR3 protein: CATAEQGGGETQYF. CDR3 in DNA: TGTGCCACCGCGGAACAGGGAGGGGGAGAGACCCAGTACTTC.

This clonotype was observed a handful of times. The J gene is TRBJ2-5, the V gene TRBV5-5; D perhaps matches TRBD2 (6 bases). Trimming removed 3 bases at V and 5 bases at J, with 11 bases between. The CDR3 runs 13 residues. Germline values: CDR1 SGHKS, CDR2 YYEKEE (reference sequence). The CDR3 is CASSWGVGETQYF. The CDR3 DNA is TGTGCCAGCAGCTGGGGGGTAGGGGAGACCCAGTACTTC. The full variable domain, completed using reference TRBV5-5 and TRBJ2-5, is DAGVTQSPTHLIKTRGQQVTLRCSPISGHKSVSWYQQVLGQGPQFIFQYYEKEERGRGNFPDRFSARQFPNYSSELNVNALLLGDSALYLCASSWGVGETQYFGPGTRLLVL.

V usage is TRBV6-5 and J usage is TRBJ2-2; D is undetermined. The CDR3 runs 12 residues. Germline lookup yields CDR1 MNHEY and CDR2 SVGAGI. With 2 bases removed from V and 6 bases from J, the gap between germline ends came to 4 bases. The CDR3 DNA is TGTGCCAGCAGTTACGCCGCCGGGGAGCTGTTTTTT. Its protein product is CASSYAAGELFF.

V is TRBV12-3 or TRBV12-4 and J is TRBJ2-5; 14 bases fit TRBD2. This CDR3 region has 15 residues. Trimming cost V 5 bases and J 7 bases; bases outside gene matches: 6. Here the CDR3 reads CASSQGLAGAGTQYF. The CDR3 nucleotides read TGTGCCAGCAGTCAGGGACTAGCGGGGGCGGGGACCCAGTACTTC.